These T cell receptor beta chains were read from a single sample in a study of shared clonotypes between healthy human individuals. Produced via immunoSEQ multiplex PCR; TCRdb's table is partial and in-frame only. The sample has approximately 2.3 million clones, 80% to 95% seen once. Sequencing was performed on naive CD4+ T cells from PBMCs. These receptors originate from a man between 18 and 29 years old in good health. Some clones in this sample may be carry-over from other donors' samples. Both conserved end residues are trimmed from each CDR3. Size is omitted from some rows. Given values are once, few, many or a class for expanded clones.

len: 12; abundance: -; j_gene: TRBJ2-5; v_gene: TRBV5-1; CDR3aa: ASQADTGTETQY
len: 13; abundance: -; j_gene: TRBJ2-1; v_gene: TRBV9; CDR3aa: ASSTREGSYNEQF
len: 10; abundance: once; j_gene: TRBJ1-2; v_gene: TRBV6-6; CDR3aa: ASRQGSGGYT
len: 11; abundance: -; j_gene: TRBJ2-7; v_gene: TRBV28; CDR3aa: ASGRDLTYEQY
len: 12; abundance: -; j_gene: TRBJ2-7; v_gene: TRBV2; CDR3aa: ASSTPGHGYEQY
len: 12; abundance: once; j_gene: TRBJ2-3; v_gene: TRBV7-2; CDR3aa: ASSFGAGTDTQY
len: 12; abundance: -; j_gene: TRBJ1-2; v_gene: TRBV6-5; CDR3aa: ASSSLWDRGGYT
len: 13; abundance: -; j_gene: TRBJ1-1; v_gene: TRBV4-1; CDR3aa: ASSDTGGFGTEAF
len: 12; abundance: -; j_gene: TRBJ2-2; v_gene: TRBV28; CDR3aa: ASSSSAATGELF
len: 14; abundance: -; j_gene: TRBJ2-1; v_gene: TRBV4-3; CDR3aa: ASSQGVRSSYNEQF
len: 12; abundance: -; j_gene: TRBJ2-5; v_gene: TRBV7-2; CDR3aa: ASSPRTSQETQY
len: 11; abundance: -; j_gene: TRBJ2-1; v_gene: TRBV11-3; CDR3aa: ASSLGRTGEQF
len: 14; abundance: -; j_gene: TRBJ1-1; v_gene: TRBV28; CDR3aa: ASSPQQGAVNTEAF
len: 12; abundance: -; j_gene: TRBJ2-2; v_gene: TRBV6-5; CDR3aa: ASSIGLTTGELF
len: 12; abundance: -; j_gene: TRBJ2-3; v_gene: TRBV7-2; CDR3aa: ASSLVGGTDTQY
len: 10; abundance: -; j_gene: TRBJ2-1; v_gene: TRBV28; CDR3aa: ASTQDYNEQF
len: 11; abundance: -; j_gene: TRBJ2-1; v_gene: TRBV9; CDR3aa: ASSATGENEQF
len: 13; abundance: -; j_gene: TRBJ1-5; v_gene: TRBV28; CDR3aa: ASTPLVMGNQPQH
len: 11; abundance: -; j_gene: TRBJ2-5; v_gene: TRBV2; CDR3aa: ASNQVPQETQY
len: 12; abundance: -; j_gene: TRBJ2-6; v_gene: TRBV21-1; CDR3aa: ASSSPGAPNVLT
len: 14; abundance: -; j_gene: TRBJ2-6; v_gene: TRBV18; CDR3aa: ASSPGPVRGANVLT
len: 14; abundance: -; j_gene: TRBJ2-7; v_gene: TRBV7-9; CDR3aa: ASSQPGQGALGEQY
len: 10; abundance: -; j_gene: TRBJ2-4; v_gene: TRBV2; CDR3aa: ASSFSKNIQY
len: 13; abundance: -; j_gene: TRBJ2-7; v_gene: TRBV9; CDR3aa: ASSEGLAFPYEQY
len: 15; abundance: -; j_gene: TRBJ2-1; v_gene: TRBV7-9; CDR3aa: ASSLEIAGSYFGEQF
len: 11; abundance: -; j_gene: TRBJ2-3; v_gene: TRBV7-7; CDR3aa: ASSEDHTDTQY
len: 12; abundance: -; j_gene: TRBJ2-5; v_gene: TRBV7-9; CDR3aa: ASSLTGRQETQY
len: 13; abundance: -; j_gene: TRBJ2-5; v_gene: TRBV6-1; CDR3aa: ASSVRDRGQETQY
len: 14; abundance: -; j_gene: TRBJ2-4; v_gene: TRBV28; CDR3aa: ASSSRLAESKNIQY
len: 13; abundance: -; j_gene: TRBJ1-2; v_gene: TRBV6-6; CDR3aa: ASSYGGQGAGGYT
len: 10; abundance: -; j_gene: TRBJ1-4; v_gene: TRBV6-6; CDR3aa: ASKASNEKLF
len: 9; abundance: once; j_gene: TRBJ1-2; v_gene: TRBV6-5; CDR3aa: ASRYQGIDT
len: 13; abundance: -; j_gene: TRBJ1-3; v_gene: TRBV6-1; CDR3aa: ASSRGMDSGNTIY
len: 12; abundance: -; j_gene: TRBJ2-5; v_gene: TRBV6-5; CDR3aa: ASRPGLTWETQY
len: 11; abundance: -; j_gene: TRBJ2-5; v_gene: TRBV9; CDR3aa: ASSNDPRETQY
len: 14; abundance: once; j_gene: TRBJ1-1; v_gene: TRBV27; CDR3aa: ASTRIPAGGYTEAF
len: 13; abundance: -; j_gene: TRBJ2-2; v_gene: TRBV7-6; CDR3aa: ASSPRQVITGELF
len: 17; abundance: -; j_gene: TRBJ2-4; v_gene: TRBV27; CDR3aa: ASTPLARGGRVAKNIQY
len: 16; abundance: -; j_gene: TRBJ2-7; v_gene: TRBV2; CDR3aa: ASSDPTRTGTGSYEQY
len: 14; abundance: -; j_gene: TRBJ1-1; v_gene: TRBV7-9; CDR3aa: ASSPKGGGVNTEAF
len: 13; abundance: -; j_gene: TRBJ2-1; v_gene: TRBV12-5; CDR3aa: ASGPRLRDYNEQF
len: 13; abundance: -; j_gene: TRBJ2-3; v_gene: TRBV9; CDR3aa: ASSVLAGAADTQY
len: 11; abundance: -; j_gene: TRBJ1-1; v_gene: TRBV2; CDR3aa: ASRRVTGVEPF
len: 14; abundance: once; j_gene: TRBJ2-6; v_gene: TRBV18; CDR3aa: ASSFQGGSGANVLT
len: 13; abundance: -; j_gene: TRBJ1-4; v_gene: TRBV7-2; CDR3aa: ASSLSGARREKLF
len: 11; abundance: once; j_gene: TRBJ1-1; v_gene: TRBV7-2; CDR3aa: ASSLVGVGEAF
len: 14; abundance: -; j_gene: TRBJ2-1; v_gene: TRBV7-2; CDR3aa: ASSLELARLWDEQF